One sample yielded the 17 T cell receptor beta chains listed below, sequenced in a study of blood T cell repertoires in COVID-19. Sequencing was performed with immunoSEQ multiplex PCR; in TCRdb, only in-frame clones are kept and a portion is missing. The profile covers about 220,000 clones, with 88% appearing a single time and roughly 14% taken by the ten largest. The source material was PBMCs or T cells enriched from blood (not recorded which). Receptors originate from a woman between 50 and 59 years old with acute COVID-19.

This chain links TRBV7-9 with TRBJ2-1; D is unresolved. This CDR3 has 15 amino acids. Germline CDR1 is SEHNR and CDR2 is FQNEAQ (reference sequence). Trimming shortened V by 4 bases and J by 0 bases, and 10 bases separated the two germline ends. For the CDR3, the DNA is TGTGCCAGCAGCTCCCTATTTAGCTCCTACAATGAGCAGTTCTTC. This sequence encodes CASSSLFSSYNEQFF.

J is TRBJ2-7 and V is TRBV5-1, with TRBD2 identical over 7 bases. Germline trimming cut 0 bases from V and 0 bases from J; bases unmatched to any gene: 3. This CDR3 is built from 15 residues. The germline gives CDR1 SGHRS, CDR2 YFSETQ. The CDR3 DNA follows: TGCGCCAGCAGCTTGGGGGGGAGGGACTCCTACGAGCAGTACTTC. It encodes CASSLGGRDSYEQYF.

The chain is built from TRBV11-1 and TRBJ2-3; D not certain. The CDR3 spans 13 residues. With 5 bases removed from V and 5 bases from J, the gap between germline ends came to 11 bases. Germline values: CDR1 SGHAT, CDR2 FQDESV (reference sequence). CDR3 sequence reads: CASSRLRVDTQYF. DNA of the CDR3: TGTGCCAGCAGCCGACTCCGGGTAGATACGCAGTATTTT.

This rearrangement joins TRBV27 to TRBJ1-5; the D gene is possibly TRBD1 (5 bases). Deletions cut 5 bases from V and 3 bases from J, with 17 bases between. Germline loops: CDR1 MNHEY, CDR2 SMNVEV (reference sequence). The CDR3 extends over 16 amino acids. CDR3: CASSARRGGINQPQHF. DNA of the CDR3: TGTGCCAGCAGTGCCCGGCGGGGGGGTATCAATCAGCCCCAGCATTTT.

The gene calls are TRBV6-1 and TRBJ2-7; D is possibly TRBD2 (6 bases). Germline V gene data show CDR1 as MNHNS and CDR2 as SASEGT. There are 15 residues in the CDR3. The V end lost 2 bases, the J end lost 2 bases, and 13 bases lay between the germline ends. The CDR3 protein is CASSEWQAGTYEQYF. The CDR3 nucleotides read TGTGCCAGCAGTGAATGGCAGGCGGGGACCTACGAGCAGTACTTC.

In this sample, this clone turned up a few times. The genes are TRBV2 and TRBJ2-3, with 13 bases identical to TRBD2. Germline V gene data show CDR1 as SNHLY and CDR2 as FYNNEI. Unmatched junction bases numbered 5, after V lost 6 bases and J lost 5 bases. The CDR3 totals 15 residues. The CDR3 coding sequence is TGTGCCAGCAGGGAACTAGCGGGAGGGCAAGATACGCAGTATTTT. This codes for CASRELAGGQDTQYF.

As DNA, the CDR3 is TGTGCCAGCAGCTGGTTTAGCGGGAGCTACGAGCAGTACTTC. Protein sequence: CASSWFSGSYEQYF. The V gene is TRBV7-3, the J gene TRBJ2-7; 9 bases agree with TRBD2. With V trimmed by 4 bases and J by 3 bases, 4 bases remained unmatched. In germline, CDR1 is SGHTA, CDR2 FQGTGA. The CDR3 consists of 14 residues.

The chain is built from TRBV10-3 and TRBJ2-1; 7 bases align to TRBD1. This CDR3 is built from 15 residues. With V trimmed by 5 bases and J by 4 bases, 8 bases remained unmatched. The V gene's germline CDR1 is ENHRY and CDR2 SYGVKD. The CDR3 region is CAISYRDSGYNEQFF. CDR3 coding DNA: TGTGCCATCAGTTACCGGGACAGCGGTTACAATGAGCAGTTCTTC.

This rearrangement joins TRBV5-4 to TRBJ2-2, with D tentatively TRBD2 (6 bases). The ends were cut back, 4 bases at V and 0 bases at J, with 16 bases in the middle. Germline CDR1 SGHNT, CDR2 YYREEE (reference sequence). The CDR3 is 17 amino acids. DNA of the CDR3: TGTGCCAGCAGCCCACGAACCGGGAGTGCGAACACCGGGGAGCTGTTTTTT. Protein product: CASSPRTGSANTGELFF.

This clone was observed a handful of times. CDR3 protein: CASSIISGSWDEQFF. DNA of the CDR3: TGTGCCAGTAGTATTATTAGCGGGAGTTGGGATGAGCAGTTCTTC. V gene TRBV19 combines with J gene TRBJ2-1, with TRBD2 matching over 9 bases. The V and J ends lost 3 bases and 8 bases, in that order; junction bases with no gene match: 8. Germline CDR1 reads LNHDA; CDR2 reads SQIVND (reference sequence). The CDR3 spans 15 residues.

This clone was counted once. The chain combines TRBV27 with TRBJ1-5, with TRBD1 identical over 9 bases. The CDR3 is 15 amino acids. The J segment lost 6 bases and the V segment lost 4 bases, leaving 7 bases of the junction unmatched. The germline V gene has CDR1 MNHEY and CDR2 SMNVEV (reference sequence). The CDR3 coding sequence is TGTGCCAGCAGTTCCACAGGGGGCTCGGGTCAGCCCCAGCATTTT. Its translation is CASSSTGGSGQPQHF.

This chain links TRBV19 with TRBJ2-3; a possible D gene is TRBD1 (6 bases). Trimming removed 7 bases from V and 2 bases from J, with 16 bases in between. This CDR3 spans 15 amino acids. CDR1 is LNHDA, CDR2 SQIVND, per germline (reference sequence). CDR3 loop: CASKVRTGSTDTQYF. DNA of the CDR3: TGTGCCAGTAAGGTCCGTACAGGGTCCACAGATACGCAGTATTTT.

This chain connects TRBV3-1 (or the pseudogene TRBV3-2) to TRBJ1-2; tentative D call: TRBD1 (5 bases). Trimming took off 0 bases at V and 4 bases at J, with 15 bases between the two ends. The CDR3 totals 16 residues. The germline CDR1 and CDR2 sequences are LGHDT and YNNKEL (reference sequence). CDR3 nucleotides: TGTGCCAGCAGCCAAGATTGGGGGGAATTCGGCTATGGCTACACCTTC. This translates into CASSQDWGEFGYGYTF.

The chain has TRBV6-2 or TRBV6-3 and TRBJ2-7; possibly TRBD1 for D (6 bases). The CDR3 sequence is 18 residues long. The germline V gene has CDR1 MNHEY and CDR2 SVGEGT. V gave up 6 bases and J gave up 2 bases, with 26 bases separating them. The CDR3 DNA reads as TGTGCCAGCAGCCTCCGAGGACAGCAACATAGTACTGCCTACGAGCAGTACTTC. Translated: CASSLRGQQHSTAYEQYF.

The CDR3 DNA reads TGTGCCACCAGCAGAGACCGGACTAGCGGGAGCTCAGATACGCAGTATTTT. It translates to CATSRDRTSGSSDTQYF. The chain combines TRBV15 with TRBJ2-3; 13 positions match TRBD2. V gave up 0 bases and J gave up 4 bases; unmatched junction bases: 4. Germline values: CDR1 LNHNV, CDR2 YYDKDF (reference sequence). The CDR3 totals 17 residues.

V is TRBV5-1 and J is TRBJ2-5; D is ambiguous. CDR3 length: 12 residues. Germline V lookup: CDR1 SGHRS, CDR2 YFSETQ. V was clipped by 0 bases and J by 4 bases, with 4 bases between them. The CDR3 loop reads CASSLDRETQYF. In DNA, the CDR3 is TGCGCCAGCAGCTTGGACAGAGAGACCCAGTACTTC.

This clone was seen once. This chain uses TRBV7-9 with TRBJ2-7, with D possibly matching TRBD2 (6 bases). CDR1 is SEHNR and CDR2 is FQNEAQ in the germline V gene (reference sequence). This CDR3 spans 14 amino acids. V lost 2 bases and J 7 bases, leaving 15 bases between the germline ends. The CDR3 bases are TGTGCCAGCAGCTTAAGAGAGGGGAGCGGGGAGCAGTACTTC. It is translated as CASSLREGSGEQYF.